In its sample, the clone carrying this T cell receptor beta chain was seen once. Original processing methods: Amplification with reference gene primers provided the estimates of nucleated cell counts. Sequencing was performed with immunoSEQ multiplex PCR; in TCRdb, only in-frame clones are kept and a portion is missing. The V and J calls and clone size come from that table; D and trimming were worked out from the DNA. This repertoire shows about 230,000 clones, 86% found once; its top ten account for 9.5% to 13%. The CDR3 sequence is 15 residues long. Deletions cut 1 base from V and 7 bases from J, with 13 bases between. The germline V gene has CDR1 SGHDN and CDR2 FVKESK. This entry is derived from a study of blood T cell repertoires in COVID-19. For the study at large: COVID-19 samples collected from the United States, Italy and Spain covered acute and convalescent phases. PBMCs, B-cell-depleted T cells, or T cells were the source of the cDNA or gDNA that made up the material.

Seattle's cohort entered during active infection and was followed longitudinally. The sequencing input was peripheral blood. The chain combines TRBV14 with TRBJ2-2, with no clear D. This sequence originates from a man aged 45-65 years with COVID-19, enrolled during active disease. Here the CDR3 reads CASSQVRGSFGELFF. The CDR3 DNA reads as TGTGCCAGCAGCCAAGTACGAGGCTCTTTCGGGGAGCTGTTTTTT. The whole variable domain, remainder taken from reference TRBV14 and TRBJ2-2, is EAGVTQFPSHSVIEKGQTVTLRCDPISGHDNLYWYRRVMGKEIKFLLHFVKESKQDESGMPNNRFLAERTGGTYSTLKVQPAELEDSGVYFCASSQVRGSFGELFFGEGSRLTVL.